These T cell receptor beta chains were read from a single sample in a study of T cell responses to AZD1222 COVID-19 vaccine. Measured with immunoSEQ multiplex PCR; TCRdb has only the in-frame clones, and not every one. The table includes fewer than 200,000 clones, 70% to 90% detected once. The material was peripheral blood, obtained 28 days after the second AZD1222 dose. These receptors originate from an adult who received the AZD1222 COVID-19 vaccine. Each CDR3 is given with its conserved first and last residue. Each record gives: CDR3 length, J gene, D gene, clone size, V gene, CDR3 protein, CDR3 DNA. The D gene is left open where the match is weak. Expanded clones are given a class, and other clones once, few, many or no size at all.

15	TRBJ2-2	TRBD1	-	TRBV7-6	CASSLGDRATGELFF	TGTGCCAGCAGCTTGGGGGACAGGGCAACCGGGGAGCTGTTTTTT
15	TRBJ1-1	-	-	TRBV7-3	CASSSQGGTRGEAFF	TGTGCCAGCAGCTCTCAAGGAGGGACGCGGGGCGAAGCTTTCTTT
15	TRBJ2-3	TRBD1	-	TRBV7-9	CASSDRDRGTDTQYF	TGTGCCAGCAGCGACCGGGACAGGGGTACAGATACGCAGTATTTT
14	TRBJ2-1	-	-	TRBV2	CASLEIGGHNEQFF	TGTGCCAGCTTGGAGATTGGGGGACACAATGAGCAGTTCTTC
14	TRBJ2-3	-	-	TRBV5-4	CASSRDSRTDTQYF	TGTGCCAGCAGTCGGGACTCCCGCACAGATACGCAGTATTTT
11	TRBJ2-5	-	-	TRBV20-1	CSAGGRETQYF	TGCAGTGCTGGAGGGAGGGAGACCCAGTACTTC
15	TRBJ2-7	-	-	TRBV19	CASSMGDPRSYEQYF	TGTGCCAGTAGTATGGGCGACCCACGCTCCTACGAGCAGTACTTC
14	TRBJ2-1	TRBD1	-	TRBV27	CASSLRDRGHEQFF	TGTGCCAGCAGTTTGCGTGACAGGGGACATGAGCAGTTCTTC
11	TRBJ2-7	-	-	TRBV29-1	CSVLLQYEQYF	TGCAGCGTTCTGCTCCAGTACGAGCAGTACTTC
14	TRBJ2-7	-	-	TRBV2	CASQRDASSYEQYF	TGTGCCAGCCAGAGGGACGCCAGCTCCTACGAGCAGTACTTC
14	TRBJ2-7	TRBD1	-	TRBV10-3	CAISPGQGNVEQYF	TGTGCCATCAGTCCGGGACAGGGGAACGTCGAGCAGTACTTC
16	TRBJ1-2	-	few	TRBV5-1	CASSLEAGAFNYGYTF	TGCGCCAGCAGCTTGGAAGCTGGGGCCTTTAACTATGGCTACACCTTC
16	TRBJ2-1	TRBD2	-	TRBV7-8	CASSSPDRGVINEQFF	TGTGCCAGCAGCTCTCCCGACCGGGGGGTTATCAATGAGCAGTTCTTC
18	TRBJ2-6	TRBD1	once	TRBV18	CASSPSRDRTSGANVLTF	TGTGCCAGCTCACCGTCAAGGGACAGGACCTCTGGGGCCAACGTCCTGACTTTC
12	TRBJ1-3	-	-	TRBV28	CASRLSGDTIYF	TGTGCCAGCAGATTGAGTGGCGACACCATATATTTT
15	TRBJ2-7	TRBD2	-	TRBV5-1	CASSTGGAESHEQYF	TGCGCCAGCAGCACCGGGGGGGCCGAGTCCCACGAGCAGTACTTC
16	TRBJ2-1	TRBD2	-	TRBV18	CASSPGLAGGDNEQFF	TGTGCCAGCTCACCAGGACTAGCGGGGGGCGACAATGAGCAGTTCTTC
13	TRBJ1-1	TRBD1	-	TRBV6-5	CASRRQGNTEAFF	TGTGCCAGCAGGAGACAGGGAAACACTGAAGCTTTCTTT
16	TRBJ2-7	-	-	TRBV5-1	CASSLGGSAGETEQYF	TGCGCCAGCAGCTTGGGTGGGTCGGCAGGGGAGACCGAGCAGTACTTC
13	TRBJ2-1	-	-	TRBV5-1	CASRQGSYNEQFF	TGCGCCAGCAGGCAGGGCTCCTACAATGAGCAGTTCTTC
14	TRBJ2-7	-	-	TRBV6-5	CASTQSAYGHEQYF	TGTGCCAGCACCCAATCGGCCTACGGGCACGAGCAGTACTTC
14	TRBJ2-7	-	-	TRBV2	CASSDGQGRSEQYF	TGTGCCAGCAGTGACGGCCAGGGAAGAAGCGAGCAGTACTTC
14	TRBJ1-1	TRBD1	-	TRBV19	CASSIGQGEGRAFF	TGTGCCAGTAGTATAGGACAGGGAGAGGGGCGAGCTTTCTTT
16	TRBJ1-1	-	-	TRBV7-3	CASSLGVQGGYTEAFF	TGTGCCAGCAGCTTAGGAGTTCAGGGTGGGTACACTGAAGCTTTCTTT
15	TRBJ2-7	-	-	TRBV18	CASSPRLESSYEQYF	TGTGCCAGCTCACCACGGCTGGAAAGCTCCTACGAGCAGTACTTC
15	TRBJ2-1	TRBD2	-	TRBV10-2	CASRDSGGAYNEQFF	TGCGCCAGCAGAGATAGCGGGGGGGCATACAATGAGCAGTTCTTC
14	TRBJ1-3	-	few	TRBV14	CASSPGASGNTIYF	TGTGCCAGCAGCCCTGGGGCCTCTGGAAACACCATATATTTT
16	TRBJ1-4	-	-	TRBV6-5	CASSSGRFGPNEKLFF	TGTGCCAGCAGTTCGGGGCGGTTCGGACCGAATGAAAAACTGTTTTTT
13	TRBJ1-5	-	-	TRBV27	CASSLSHYQPQHF	TGTGCCAGCAGTTTATCTCATTATCAGCCCCAGCATTTT
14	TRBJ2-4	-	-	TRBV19	CASSISDRKNIQYF	TGTGCCAGTAGTATTTCCGACAGAAAAAACATTCAGTACTTC